A selection of T cell receptor beta chains follows, all from one sample in a study of OX40 agonist ivuxolimab in advanced cancers. Clones were read by immunoSEQ multiplex PCR, and TCRdb kept only the in-frame ones, dropping some. The repertoire holds roughly 67,000 clones, roughly nine tenths seen once, with roughly 9.7% in the top ten. Material: CD4+ or CD8+ T cells sorted from blood, obtained in a trial of the OX40 agonist ivuxolimab. Every receptor here comes from an adult with an advanced solid tumor such as melanoma, head and neck, liver or kidney cancer. The CDR3 runs from the conserved cysteine through the conserved F or W. The order of the fields is CDR3 DNA, CDR3 protein, clone size, D gene, V gene, CDR3 length, J gene. D genes are given only for firm matches. The listing skips clone size in some rows; elsewhere it reads once, few, many or a size class.

TGCGCCAGCAGCCCCAGGACGGCGCAAGAGACCCAGTACTTC,CASSPRTAQETQYF,-,-,TRBV5-1,14,TRBJ2-5
TGTGCCAGCAGCTTAGGCGGCAGCCCCTACGAGCAGTACTTC,CASSLGGSPYEQYF,-,-,TRBV11-2,14,TRBJ2-7
TGTGCCAGCGGGGGGGCTGTCTCCTACGAGCAGTACTTC,CASGGAVSYEQYF,-,-,TRBV27,13,TRBJ2-7
TGTGCCAGCAGTTCCCTCGGACAGATCTATGGCTACACCTTC,CASSSLGQIYGYTF,-,-,TRBV27,14,TRBJ1-2
TGCGCCAGCAGCAGGGGCTTGAAGGAAAAACTGTTTTTT,CASSRGLKEKLFF,once,-,TRBV10-1,13,TRBJ1-4
TGTGCCAGCAGTTACACGCCCGAAAGCGACGAGCAGTACTTC,CASSYTPESDEQYF,-,-,TRBV6-5,14,TRBJ2-7
TGCGCCAGCAGCTTGGAAGGGACCCAGTACTTC,CASSLEGTQYF,-,-,TRBV5-1,11,TRBJ2-5
TGCGCCAGCAGCCAAGTCGGAACAGGGGCCCACGAGCAGTACTTC,CASSQVGTGAHEQYF,-,TRBD1,TRBV4-1,15,TRBJ2-7
TGTGCCAGTTGGGACTCCCTGAGCTCCTATAATTCACCCCTCCACTTT,CASWDSLSSYNSPLHF,-,-,TRBV19,16,TRBJ1-6
TGCGCCAGCCGGATAGCGAGGGGAGCGGACACTGAAGCTTTCTTT,CASRIARGADTEAFF,-,-,TRBV4-1,15,TRBJ1-1
TGTGCCAGCAGCTGGGGCCTTTCCTACGAGCAGTACTTC,CASSWGLSYEQYF,-,-,TRBV5-5,13,TRBJ2-7
TGTGCCAGCAGCGGTCAATGGGACGGCTACGAGCAGTACTTC,CASSGQWDGYEQYF,few,-,TRBV7-2,14,TRBJ2-7
TGTGCCAGCAGCTCAAGGACAGCGGGGAATGAAAAACTGTTTTTT,CASSSRTAGNEKLFF,-,-,TRBV13,15,TRBJ1-4
TGTGCCAGCACCTCAGTAGGGGTGTTCCCCTATGGCTACACCTTC,CASTSVGVFPYGYTF,-,-,TRBV7-6,15,TRBJ1-2
TGTGCCAGCAGCTCGTGGGACAGCCAAGAGACCCAGTACTTC,CASSSWDSQETQYF,once,TRBD1,TRBV11-2,14,TRBJ2-5
TGTGCCAGCAGCCCCAGGGACAGAGGCTACGAGCAGTACTTC,CASSPRDRGYEQYF,-,TRBD1,TRBV11-2,14,TRBJ2-7
TGTGCCAGCACCGGCGAGTGGTCCTACGAGCAGTACTTC,CASTGEWSYEQYF,-,-,TRBV7-8,13,TRBJ2-7
TGTGCCAGCAGCGGGAGACGGGGATATGAGCAGTTCTTC,CASSGRRGYEQFF,-,-,TRBV9,13,TRBJ2-1
TGTGCCAGCAGCGTGGGACTAGCGGGGGTTTATGAGCAGTTCTTC,CASSVGLAGVYEQFF,few,TRBD2,TRBV7-2,15,TRBJ2-1
TGTGCCAGCAGCCACCGGTACACTGAAGCTTTCTTT,CASSHRYTEAFF,-,-,TRBV14,12,TRBJ1-1
TGTGCCAGCAGAATCGACCCCGGACATACCAACTATGGCTACACCTTC,CASRIDPGHTNYGYTF,-,-,TRBV11-2,16,TRBJ1-2
TGTGCCAGCAGACCACCCTTGGGGACAGGGGGCCTGAACACCGGGGAGCTGTTTTTT,CASRPPLGTGGLNTGELFF,-,TRBD1,TRBV7-9,19,TRBJ2-2
TGTGCCAGCAGTTACGTACTAGGGAGCGAGCAGTACTTC,CASSYVLGSEQYF,-,-,TRBV6-5,13,TRBJ2-7
TGTGCCAGCAGCCCTACAGCGGGGGGAGAGACCCAGTACTTC,CASSPTAGGETQYF,-,TRBD2,TRBV27,14,TRBJ2-5
TGTGCCAGCAGCCAAGGACCACAGGGGTTCGTGACAGATACGCAGTATTTT,CASSQGPQGFVTDTQYF,-,TRBD1,TRBV4-2,17,TRBJ2-3
TGTGCCAGCAGCGTAGCTCAGCAGGGAATAGGAGAGACCCAGTACTTC,CASSVAQQGIGETQYF,-,-,TRBV9,16,TRBJ2-5
TGTGCCAGCAGTTTACAGGGCCCCCAGGGGCCGCCTCGCGGCTACACCTTC,CASSLQGPQGPPRGYTF,-,-,TRBV27,17,TRBJ1-2
TGTGCTAGCAGGCGTAAAACCCCGGGACTAGGCACCTACGAGCAGTACTTC,CASRRKTPGLGTYEQYF,-,TRBD2,TRBV7-7,17,TRBJ2-7
TGTGCCAGCAGTCAGCAGGGCTACTCTGGAAACACCATATATTTT,CASSQQGYSGNTIYF,-,-,TRBV13,15,TRBJ1-3
TGTGCCAGCAGCCCCTATGACAGGGCTTACGAGCAGTACTTC,CASSPYDRAYEQYF,-,TRBD1,TRBV11-3,14,TRBJ2-7
TGTGCCAGTAGTATTTACAGGGGCTACGAGCAGTACTTC,CASSIYRGYEQYF,-,TRBD1,TRBV19,13,TRBJ2-7
TGTGCCAGCAGCTCCGGGGTTAATGAAAAACTGTTTTTT,CASSSGVNEKLFF,-,-,TRBV7-2,13,TRBJ1-4
TGTGCCAGCAGTTACGGGGGTCAGACCCAGTACTTC,CASSYGGQTQYF,-,-,TRBV6-5,12,TRBJ2-5
TGTGCCAGCAGCCGGGACGGGGGCTCCTACGAGCAGTACTTC,CASSRDGGSYEQYF,-,-,TRBV27,14,TRBJ2-7
TGTGCCAGCAGTTTAATAGGGAGCGAGCAGTACTTC,CASSLIGSEQYF,-,-,TRBV27,12,TRBJ2-7
TGTGCCAGCAGCTCGACCGGGGGGTATGGCTACACCTTC,CASSSTGGYGYTF,few,-,TRBV9,13,TRBJ1-2
TGTGCCAGCTACCCACTTGATGGCTACACCTTC,CASYPLDGYTF,-,-,TRBV11-2,11,TRBJ1-2
TGCGCCAGCAGCTTGGATCAGGGGGCAGGCACTGAAGCTTTCTTT,CASSLDQGAGTEAFF,-,TRBD1,TRBV5-1,15,TRBJ1-1
TGTGCCAGCAGGCTTTCGGGACTAGCTACCTACGAGCAGTACTTC,CASRLSGLATYEQYF,-,TRBD2,TRBV6-6,15,TRBJ2-7
TGTGCCAGCAGCCTCGAAAGGGATCTTGGGTATCAAGAGACCCAGTACTTC,CASSLERDLGYQETQYF,-,-,TRBV5-4,17,TRBJ2-5
TGTGCCAGCAGCGTCGATTGGGTGGACTCCTACAATGAGCAGTTCTTC,CASSVDWVDSYNEQFF,-,-,TRBV9,16,TRBJ2-1
TGTGCCAGCAGCTTAGATCCGGAGTACCAAGAGACCCAGTACTTC,CASSLDPEYQETQYF,-,-,TRBV11-2,15,TRBJ2-5
TGTGCCAGCACAGGCAGCAGGGTGACTAATGAAAAACTGTTTTTT,CASTGSRVTNEKLFF,-,-,TRBV28,15,TRBJ1-4
TGTGCCAGCAGCCAAGGAGGTAACGGTCTCGGGGGGAGCACAGATACGCAGTATTTT,CASSQGGNGLGGSTDTQYF,-,TRBD2,TRBV4-2,19,TRBJ2-3
TGCGCCAGCAGCGTGTGGAGTAATGAGCAGTTCTTC,CASSVWSNEQFF,once,-,TRBV10-2,12,TRBJ2-1
TGTGCCAGCAGCTTAGGGACGCAAACCTACGAGCAGTACTTC,CASSLGTQTYEQYF,-,-,TRBV7-6,14,TRBJ2-7
TGTGCCAGCAGCGACAGGGGAGAGAACACTGAAGCTTTCTTT,CASSDRGENTEAFF,-,TRBD1,TRBV9,14,TRBJ1-1